The 26 T cell receptor beta chains listed next were all sequenced from one sample in a study of T-cell reconstitution after alpha-beta-depleted transplantation in children. The TCRbeta library was prepared with unique molecular identifiers. TCRdb independently ran MiXCR on the PCR reads; one entry per CDR3 protein. The table has 95,000 to 120,000 distinct CDR3 sequences, about 6.5% seen once. The sample was PBMCs, mostly from graft donor cells, taken 360 days after TCRalphabeta/CD19-depleted stem cell transplant. Receptor source: a male patient between 2 and 9 years old who had a stem cell transplant for acute lymphoblastic leukemia, so the T cells may come from the graft donor.

This clonotype was detected ten times or more. The chain uses TRBV2 and TRBJ2-7; 8 bases are a match to TRBD1. V was pared by 8 bases and J by 3 bases, with 3 bases of the junction left unmatched. The V gene's germline CDR1 is SNHLY and CDR2 FYNNEI. CDR3 length: 12 residues. The CDR3 region has the DNA TGTGCCAGCGCCGGGACAGGCTACGAGCAGTACTTC. Encoded protein: CASAGTGYEQYF.

This clonotype was counted many times. V and J are TRBV11-2 and TRBJ2-3; TRBD2 agrees at 8 bases. This CDR3 is built from 16 residues. Germline V gene sequence: CDR1 SGHAT, CDR2 FQNNGV. V gave up 0 bases and J gave up 1 base; unmatched junction bases: 3. The CDR3 protein is CASSLDTAGGTDTQYF. The CDR3 coding sequence is TGTGCCAGCAGCTTAGATACAGCGGGGGGCACAGATACGCAGTATTTT.

At least ten counts were recorded for this clonotype. The gene calls are TRBV20-1 and TRBJ2-4, with 8 bases that match TRBD1. The CDR3 is 18 residues long. Looked up from germline, CDR1 is DFQATT and CDR2 is SNEGSKA (reference sequence). Trimming cost V 5 bases and J 0 bases; bases outside gene matches: 15. CDR3 region: CSAWGASTGGLAKNIQYF. CDR3 in DNA: TGCAGTGCTTGGGGGGCTTCAACAGGGGGTCTAGCCAAAAACATTCAGTACTTC.

Only a few counts were recorded for this clonotype. The chain carries TRBV13 and TRBJ2-5; 7 bases are shared with TRBD2. The CDR3 runs 15 residues. CDR1 and CDR2 from the germline V gene are PRHDT and FYEKMQ (reference sequence). Losses at the gene ends were 2 bases for V and 1 base for J; bases not matched to a gene: 4. The CDR3 region has the DNA TGTGCCAGCAGCTTATGGGGGGGGGTCCAAGAGACCCAGTACTTC. It translates to CASSLWGGVQETQYF.

The chain links TRBV6-5 to TRBJ1-4; 9 bases are a match to TRBD1. Looked up from germline, CDR1 is MNHEY and CDR2 is SVGAGI. The J segment lost 4 bases and the V segment lost 4 bases, leaving 4 bases of the junction unmatched. This CDR3 has 15 amino acids. CDR3 loop: CASSFPGQGNEKLFF. The DNA of the CDR3 is TGTGCCAGCAGTTTTCCGGGACAGGGTAATGAAAAACTGTTTTTT.

This clonotype showed up many times. Without the conserved terminal phenylalanine or tryptophan, this CDR3 likely stems from a read error. CDR3 amino acids: CASSFAAMGYEQYS. The CDR3 DNA reads TGTGCCAGCAGTTTTGCGGCGATGGGCTACGAGCAGTACTCC. The chain recombines TRBV28 with TRBJ2-7; the D is unclear. The germline CDR1 and CDR2 sequences are MDHEN and SYDVKM. V lost 3 bases, J lost 3 bases, and 12 bases lay in between. The CDR3 is 14 residues long.

This clonotype was detected ten times or more. This chain connects TRBV20-1 to TRBJ2-7; 10 bases agree with TRBD1. The CDR3 length is 13 residues. Germline CDR1 DFQATT, CDR2 SNEGSKA (reference sequence). The ends lost 2 bases at V and 3 bases at J; junction bases unmatched: 1. The CDR3 DNA reads TGCAGTGCTAGATGGGACAGGGGCTACGAGCAGTACTTC. Protein sequence: CSARWDRGYEQYF.

This clonotype has a handful of counts. The V and J genes are TRBV28 and TRBJ2-5; no clear D. V was pared by 6 bases and J by 2 bases, with 10 bases between. The germline V gene encodes CDR1 MDHEN and CDR2 SYDVKM. This CDR3 is 13 amino acids long. CDR3 in DNA: TGTGCCAGCAGATTGGACGGGCAAGAGACCCAGTACTTC. Its protein is CASRLDGQETQYF.

This sequence joins TRBV2 and TRBJ2-5; no reliable D call. Germline CDR1 and CDR2: SNHLY and FYNNEI. Deletions cut 2 bases from V and 4 bases from J, with 8 bases between. The CDR3 extends over 13 amino acids. CDR3 nucleotides: TGTGCCAGCAGTGAACACCGCCGAGAGACCCAGTACTTC. Translating gives CASSEHRRETQYF.

This clonotype was counted ten times or more. This rearrangement joins TRBV20-1 to TRBJ2-1, with D possibly TRBD2 on 6 matching bases. Between the trimmed V and J ends, which lost 6 bases and 4 bases, there was a span of 16 bases. The germline V gene has CDR1 DFQATT and CDR2 SNEGSKA (reference sequence). The CDR3 contains 14 residues. This chain's CDR3 is CSASPRGVYNEQFF. CDR3 nucleotide sequence: TGCAGTGCCTCCCCCCGCGGGGTGTACAATGAGCAGTTCTTC.

Here the CDR3 reads CASSPILQASYEQYF. The CDR3 bases are TGTGCCAGCAGCCCGATACTTCAGGCCTCCTACGAGCAGTACTTC. V usage is TRBV27 and J usage is TRBJ2-7; D is ambiguous. The CDR3 is made up of 15 amino acids. V was clipped by 6 bases and J by 0 bases, with 15 bases between them. Germline CDR1 reads MNHEY; CDR2 reads SMNVEV (reference sequence).

This clonotype appeared many times. The CDR3 DNA reads as TGTGCCAGTAGTATGCCGCGTCAGGAGCAGTACTTC. It translates to CASSMPRQEQYF. V and J are TRBV19 and TRBJ2-7; D not certain. Germline assignment: CDR1 LNHDA and CDR2 SQIVND (reference sequence). V was pared by 3 bases and J by 7 bases, with 10 bases between. This CDR3 has 12 amino acids.

In its sample, this clonotype was seen many times. V is TRBV28 and J is TRBJ2-1; 7 bases line up with TRBD2. In germline, CDR1 is MDHEN, CDR2 SYDVKM. This CDR3 contains 17 residues. Trimming at V came to 5 bases and at J to 5 bases, leaving 15 bases not matched to a gene. The CDR3 loop is CASSPAPGLRPHNEQFF. CDR3 DNA sequence: TGTGCCAGCAGTCCAGCACCGGGACTACGACCTCACAATGAGCAGTTCTTC.

This clonotype was detected only a few times. The chain uses TRBV7-3 and TRBJ2-6; D might be TRBD1 or TRBD2, each matching 6 bases. The CDR3 consists of 18 residues. Germline values: CDR1 SGHTA, CDR2 FQGTGA. V shed 5 bases and J shed 0 bases, with 17 bases lying between them. CDR3 nucleotide sequence: TGTGCCAGCAGCCCCCCCGGGGGCTCTTTCTCTGGGGCCAACGTCCTGACTTTC. It is translated as CASSPPGGSFSGANVLTF.

The chain links TRBV6-2 or TRBV6-3 to TRBJ1-5, with D possibly TRBD1 on 5 matching bases. From germline, CDR1 is MNHEY and CDR2 SVGEGT. V gave up 7 bases and J gave up 2 bases, with 15 bases separating them. This CDR3 has 15 residues. CDR3 in amino acids: CASTRRGQCNQPQHF. The CDR3, as DNA: TGTGCCAGCACCCGCCGGGGCCAGTGCAATCAGCCCCAGCATTTT.

This clonotype was observed many times. The V gene is TRBV5-1, the J gene TRBJ2-7; D is unresolved. Germline CDR1 reads SGHRS; CDR2 reads YFSETQ. The CDR3 totals 15 residues. The V gene lost 3 bases and the J gene lost 6 bases, with 19 bases spanning the gap. CDR3 coding DNA: TGCGCCAGCAGCTGGGGTCGGCAGGTTTTAAGCGAGCAGTACTTC. Protein product: CASSWGRQVLSEQYF.

V usage is TRBV27 and J usage is TRBJ2-1; 10 nucleotides agree with TRBD2. The CDR3 is 15 residues long. V shed 7 bases, J shed 2 bases, and the junction held 5 bases outside the gene matches. CDR1 and CDR2 (germline): MNHEY, SMNVEV (reference sequence). The CDR3 bases are TGTGCCAGCAAGATACTAGCGGGGACCTACAATGAGCAGTTCTTC. Residues: CASKILAGTYNEQFF.

This clonotype was counted at least ten times. The chain is built from TRBV6-5 and TRBJ2-7; D remains ambiguous. V was trimmed by 0 bases and J by 2 bases, leaving 5 bases between them. CDR1 MNHEY and CDR2 SVGAGI come from the germline V gene. The CDR3 has 13 amino acids. In DNA, the CDR3 is TGTGCCAGCAGTTACTCACAGCCCTACGAGCAGTACTTC. Protein product: CASSYSQPYEQYF.

The sample holds many counts of this clonotype. V is TRBV14 and J is TRBJ2-1; D is undetermined. CDR3 length: 11 amino acids. Trimming took off 1 base at V and 9 bases at J, with 4 bases between the two ends. Germline lookup yields CDR1 SGHDN and CDR2 FVKESK. CDR3 loop: CASSQGGEQFF. The DNA for the CDR3 is TGTGCCAGCAGCCAAGGCGGTGAGCAGTTCTTC.

This clonotype has more than one count but fewer than ten. V is TRBV30 and J is TRBJ2-7; no clear D gene. CDR1 GTSNPN and CDR2 SVGIG come from the germline V gene (reference sequence). V gave up 1 base and J gave up 1 base, with 5 bases separating them. The CDR3 length is 12 residues. The CDR3 nucleotides read TGTGCCTGGAGTGAACAGTCCTACGAGCAGTACTTC. It specifies CAWSEQSYEQYF.

This clonotype occurred many times. The chain couples TRBV7-8 to TRBJ2-3; a weak D match, TRBD2 (6 bases). V was trimmed by 11 bases and J by 3 bases, leaving 18 bases between them. The CDR3 is 14 amino acids. Germline V lookup: CDR1 SGHVS, CDR2 FQNEAQ. CDR3 sequence reads: CAVAQGGGTDTQYF. The CDR3 nucleotides are TGTGCCGTTGCGCAGGGAGGAGGAACAGATACGCAGTATTTT.

The chain couples TRBV5-1 to TRBJ2-5; D is perhaps TRBD2 (6 bases). The CDR3 is 15 amino acids. Germline V lookup: CDR1 SGHRS, CDR2 YFSETQ. The V end was cut by 2 bases, the J end by 0 bases, with 11 bases between. The CDR3 DNA sequence: TGCGCCAGCAGCTTCTTAACGGGGGACCAAGAGACCCAGTACTTC. Protein: CASSFLTGDQETQYF.

This clonotype was recorded many times. This chain uses TRBV9 with TRBJ2-6, with D unresolved. The CDR3 contains 15 residues. The germline V gene encodes CDR1 SGDLS and CDR2 YYNGEE. Between the trimmed V and J ends, which lost 3 bases and 3 bases, there was a span of 10 bases. CDR3 DNA: TGTGCCAGCAGCGAGAGGATCGATGGGGCCAACGTCCTGACTTTC. Translating it yields CASSERIDGANVLTF.

This clonotype was counted at least ten times. The gene calls are TRBV5-5 and TRBJ1-1; D not resolved. The CDR3 spans 14 residues. V lost 4 bases to trimming and J lost 1 base, with 11 bases between them. The V gene's germline CDR1 is SGHKS and CDR2 YYEKEE (reference sequence). This CDR3 reads CASSLPPENTEAFF. The CDR3, as DNA: TGTGCCAGCAGCCTACCCCCTGAGAACACTGAAGCTTTCTTT.

This clonotype has at least ten counts. The gene calls are TRBV6-2 or TRBV6-3 and TRBJ2-1; 7 bases map to TRBD1. The CDR3 sequence is 12 residues long. V trimming: 2 bases; J trimming: 15 bases; junction bases outside the gene matches: 7. The V gene's germline CDR1 is MNHEY and CDR2 SVGEGT. CDR3 in amino acids: CASSYGTVGRFF. The CDR3 DNA reads as TGTGCCAGCAGTTACGGGACAGTCGGAAGGTTCTTC.

This clonotype has ten or more counts. The chain uses TRBV12-3 or TRBV12-4 and TRBJ1-5, with TRBD1 as a possible D gene (5 bases). The V gene lost 6 bases and the J gene lost 1 base, with 16 bases spanning the gap. This CDR3 spans 16 amino acids. CDR3 DNA sequence: TGTGCCAGCAGCCAACTTGGGGGTGGGAGCAATCAGCCCCAGCATTTT. The encoded protein is CASSQLGGGSNQPQHF.